The present entry profiles one T cell receptor beta chain with its context. Its cognate antigen is unknown. One junction end disagrees with the germline gene, perhaps due to a read error. The use of genomic DNA as template underpinned the TCR beta VDJ and CDR3 profiling. TCRdb fed the reads into MiXCR, producing one record per CDR3 protein. Found here are 200,000 to 300,000 distinct CDR3 sequences, approximately 80% of them singletons; the top ten hold roughly 42%. Sequencing involved patients with CD8+CD57+ cell expansion previously shown by flow cytometry. There was no therapy given to any patient before the blood sampling took place. The data derive from a study of CD8+CD57+ T cells in acquired aplastic anemia. The CDR3 extends over 16 amino acids. The germline V gene has CDR1 SEHNR and CDR2 FQNEAQ (reference sequence). Study observations and caveats: Statistical testing detected no significant gap in CD8+ Simpson's diversity between patients and controls. Overlap between patients and controls comprised roughly 28 CD8+ CDR3 sequences.

The receptor comes from a human donor with aplastic anemia. The specimen sequenced was sorted CD4+, CD8+, or CD8+CD57+ T cells (not recorded which) from PBMCs. This chain uses TRBV7-9 with TRBJ2-1, with D perhaps TRBD1 or TRBD2 (7 bases each). The CDR3: CASSEASREGANEQLF. As DNA, the CDR3 is TGTGCCAGCAGCGAAGCGAGCAGGGAGGGGGCCAACGAGCAGCTCTTC.